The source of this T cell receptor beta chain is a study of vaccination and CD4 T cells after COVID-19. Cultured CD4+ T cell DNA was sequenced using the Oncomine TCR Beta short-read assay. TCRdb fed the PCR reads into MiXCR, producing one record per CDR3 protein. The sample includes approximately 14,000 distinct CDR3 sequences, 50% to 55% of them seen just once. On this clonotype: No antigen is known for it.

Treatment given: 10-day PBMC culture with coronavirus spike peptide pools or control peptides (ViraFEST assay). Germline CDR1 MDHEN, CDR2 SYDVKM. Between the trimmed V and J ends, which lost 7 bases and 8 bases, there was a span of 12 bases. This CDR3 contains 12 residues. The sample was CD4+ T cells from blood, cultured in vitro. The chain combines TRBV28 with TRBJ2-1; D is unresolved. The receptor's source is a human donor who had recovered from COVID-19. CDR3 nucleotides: TGTGCCAGCACCAAACTGGGGTATGAGCAGTTCTTC. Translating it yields CASTKLGYEQFF.